These T cell receptor beta chains were read from a single sample in a study of tumor-infiltrating lymphocytes in oesophageal squamous cell carcinoma. In TCRdb, the PCR reads were re-called with MiXCR into one record per CDR3 protein. The repertoire has about 20,000 distinct CDR3 sequences, about two fifths of them found once; the top ten carry 6.8%. Sequencing used blood. Every receptor here comes from a male donor with esophageal squamous cell carcinoma. Both conserved end residues are part of each CDR3. D genes are given only for firm matches. Rows may omit the clone size; those that give it use once, few, many or a size class.

>TRBV9|many|NA|TRBJ2-3
CASSVSTGKDTQYF
TGTGCCAGCAGCGTATCAACAGGGAAAGATACGCAGTATTTT
>TRBV24-1|once|NA|TRBJ2-6
CATSDSGMTGANVLTF
TGTGCCACCAGTGATTCCGGGATGACTGGGGCCAACGTCCTGACTTTC
>TRBV5-6|few|TRBD1|TRBJ2-1
CASSPTTGIYEQFF
TGTGCCAGCAGCCCTACGACAGGGATCTACGAGCAGTTCTTC
>TRBV7-2|NA|NA|TRBJ2-7
CASSSQTLSYEQYF
TGTGCCAGCAGCTCACAGACCCTCTCCTACGAGCAGTACTTC
>TRBV6-5|NA|NA|TRBJ2-3
CASSDYWTITDTQYF
TGTGCCAGCAGTGATTATTGGACAATCACAGATACGCAGTATTTT
>TRBV24-1|many|NA|TRBJ2-3
CATSDLGRAGTDTQYF
TGTGCCACCAGTGATTTGGGGCGGGCCGGCACAGATACGCAGTATTTT
>TRBV11-2|few|NA|TRBJ2-2
CASSLEISTGELFF
TGTGCCAGCAGCTTAGAAATTAGCACCGGGGAGCTGTTTTTT
>TRBV7-6|NA|TRBD2|TRBJ2-4
CASSPTTSGGSDPLAKNIQYF
TGTGCCAGCAGCCCCACGACTAGCGGGGGGTCAGACCCTCTAGCCAAAAACATTCAGTACTTC
>TRBV7-9|few|NA|TRBJ2-5
CASSFGLQETQYF
TGTGCCAGCAGCTTCGGGCTCCAAGAGACCCAGTACTTC
>TRBV7-9|NA|TRBD2|TRBJ2-3
CASSRTGLGTDTQYF
TGTGCCAGCAGCCGTACGGGACTAGGCACAGATACGCAGTATTTT
>TRBV7-6|NA|NA|TRBJ1-1
CASSPSAQMNTEAFF
TGTGCCAGCAGCCCGTCAGCCCAAATGAACACTGAAGCTTTCTTT
>TRBV7-2|few|TRBD1|TRBJ2-7
CASSLAGTGIYEQYF
TGTGCCAGCAGCTTAGCCGGGACAGGGATCTACGAGCAGTACTTC
>TRBV6-1|few|TRBD2|TRBJ2-5
CASSDPWGGKETQYF
TGTGCCAGCAGTGACCCCTGGGGGGGGAAGGAGACCCAGTACTTC
>TRBV7-2|NA|NA|TRBJ2-1
CASSLGAGRYNEQFF
TGTGCCAGCAGCTTAGGCGCGGGTCGGTACAATGAGCAGTTCTTC
>TRBV7-3|once|TRBD1|TRBJ2-1
CASSLRQGAEDEQFF
TGTGCCAGCAGCTTAAGACAGGGGGCGGAAGATGAGCAGTTCTTC
>TRBV28|NA|NA|TRBJ1-4
CASSDLDSKTNEKLFF
TGTGCCAGCAGTGATTTAGACAGCAAAACTAATGAAAAACTGTTTTTT
>TRBV12-3/TRBV12-4|many|NA|TRBJ2-7
CASSWGGGQAYEQYF
TGTGCCAGCAGCTGGGGAGGGGGACAGGCCTACGAGCAGTACTTC
>TRBV5-1|many|NA|TRBJ2-6
CASSFATGGANVLTF
TGCGCCAGCAGCTTTGCAACGGGAGGGGCCAACGTCCTGACTTTC
>TRBV6-1|medium-sized|NA|TRBJ2-1
CASSPAGGQVNEQFF
TGTGCCAGCAGTCCAGCAGGGGGGCAGGTCAATGAGCAGTTCTTC
>TRBV6-6|many|NA|TRBJ1-1
CASSYRRQSNTEAFF
TGTGCCAGCAGTTACAGACGGCAGTCGAACACTGAAGCTTTCTTT
>TRBV11-1|NA|NA|TRBJ2-5
CASSLGIALGYNEQYF
TGTGCCAGCAGCTTAGGTATCGCGTTGGGCTACAATGAGCAGTACTTC
>TRBV6-1|many|NA|TRBJ1-3
CASRTGLAGNTIYF
TGTGCCAGCAGAACTGGACTTGCTGGAAACACCATATATTTT
>TRBV7-2|NA|TRBD1|TRBJ2-1
CASSLGEGTAQFF
TGTGCCAGCAGCTTAGGGGAAGGGACAGCTCAGTTCTTC
>TRBV5-1|many|NA|TRBJ2-7
CASSLDGIPSYEQYF
TGCGCCAGCAGCTTGGATGGGATACCCTCCTACGAGCAGTACTTC
>TRBV5-4|NA|NA|TRBJ1-1
CASSSMGRADEAFF
TGTGCCAGCAGCTCCATGGGGCGGGCGGACGAAGCTTTCTTT
>TRBV28|once|TRBD2|TRBJ2-1
CASSLLAGDTGELYF
TGTGCCAGCAGTTTACTAGCGGGGGACACCGGGGAGCTGTACTTC
>TRBV7-3|few|TRBD1|TRBJ2-1
CASSSAGTGSNEQFF
TGTGCCAGCAGCTCAGCCGGGACAGGGAGCAATGAGCAGTTCTTC
>TRBV7-2|NA|TRBD1|TRBJ2-1
CASSTRDRDLLSFSSYNEQFF
TGTGCCAGCAGCACCCGGGACAGGGACCTTCTCTCCTTTAGCTCCTACAATGAGCAGTTCTTC
>TRBV6-1|medium-sized|NA|TRBJ2-1
CASSYTNLNEQFF
TGTGCCAGCAGTTATACCAACTTGAATGAGCAGTTCTTC
>TRBV11-2|NA|NA|TRBJ2-7
CASSPTEGWYEQYF
TGTGCCAGCAGCCCCACAGAAGGTTGGTACGAGCAGTACTTC
>TRBV11-2|few|NA|TRBJ2-7
CASSASRYEQYF
TGTGCCAGCAGCGCGTCCCGCTACGAGCAGTACTTC
>TRBV7-2|few|NA|TRBJ2-5
CASSALTQETQYF
TGTGCCAGCAGCGCTTTGACCCAAGAGACCCAGTACTTC
>TRBV6-9|NA|NA|TRBJ2-4
CASSATTLGEQYF
TGTGCCAGCTCCGCGACCACGTTGGGGGAGCAGTACTTC
>TRBV24-1|NA|NA|TRBJ2-2
CATSEASFDIGELFF
TGTGCCACCAGTGAGGCTAGCTTTGACATCGGGGAGCTGTTTTTT
>TRBV6-6|NA|TRBD1|TRBJ2-2
CASSYWQGDTGELFF
TGTGCCAGCAGTTACTGGCAGGGGGACACCGGGGAGCTGTTTTTT
>TRBV20-1|few|NA|TRBJ2-5
CSARDITETQYF
TGCAGTGCTAGAGATATTACTGAGACCCAGTACTTC
>TRBV6-1|many|TRBD1|TRBJ2-2
CASRIRQGALTGELFF
TGTGCCAGCAGGATAAGACAGGGGGCGCTCACCGGGGAGCTGTTTTTT
>TRBV6-6|many|NA|TRBJ2-7
CASSYSGAAFDEQYF
TGTGCCAGCAGTTACTCGGGGGCAGCCTTCGACGAGCAGTACTTC
>TRBV6-1|NA|NA|TRBJ2-1
CASDASDNEQFF
TGTGCCAGCGACGCCAGCGACAATGAGCAGTTCTTC
>TRBV28|many|TRBD1|TRBJ2-7
CASVDPPGTEPYEQYF
TGTGCCAGCGTTGACCCTCCCGGGACAGAACCCTACGAGCAGTACTTC
>TRBV6-1|many|TRBD1|TRBJ1-4
CASSRVTTGAGLFF
TGTGCCAGCAGCAGGGTCACGACAGGGGCCGGACTGTTTTTT
>TRBV6-1|many|NA|TRBJ2-7
CASRSAHEQYF
TGTGCCAGCAGATCAGCCCACGAGCAGTACTTC